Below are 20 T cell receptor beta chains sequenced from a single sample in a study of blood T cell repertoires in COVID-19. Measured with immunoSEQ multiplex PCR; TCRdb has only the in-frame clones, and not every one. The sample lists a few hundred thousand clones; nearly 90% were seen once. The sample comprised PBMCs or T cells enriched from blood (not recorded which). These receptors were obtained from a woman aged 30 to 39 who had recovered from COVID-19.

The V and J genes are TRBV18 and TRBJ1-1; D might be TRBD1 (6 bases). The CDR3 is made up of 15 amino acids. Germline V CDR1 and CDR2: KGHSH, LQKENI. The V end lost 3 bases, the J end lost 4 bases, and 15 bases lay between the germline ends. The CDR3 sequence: CASSPRDMRGTEAFF. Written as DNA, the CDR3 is TGTGCCAGCTCACCGAGGGACATGCGAGGCACTGAAGCTTTCTTT.

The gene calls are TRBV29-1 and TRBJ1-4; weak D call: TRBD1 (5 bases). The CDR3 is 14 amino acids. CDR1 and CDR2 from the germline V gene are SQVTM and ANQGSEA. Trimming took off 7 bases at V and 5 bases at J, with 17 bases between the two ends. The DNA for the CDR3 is TGCAGCGCTTCCCCCGGGACTGCCAATGAAAAACTGTTTTTT. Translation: CSASPGTANEKLFF.

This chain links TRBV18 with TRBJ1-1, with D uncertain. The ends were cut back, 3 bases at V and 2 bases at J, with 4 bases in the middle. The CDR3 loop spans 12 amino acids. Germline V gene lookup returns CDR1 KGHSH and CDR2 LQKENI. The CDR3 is CASSPLNTEAFF. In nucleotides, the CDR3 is TGTGCCAGCTCACCTTTAAACACTGAAGCTTTCTTT.

The CDR3 reads CASSYSQGRETQYF. The CDR3 nucleotides read TGTGCCAGCAGTTATTCACAGGGGAGAGAGACCCAGTACTTC. The chain employs TRBV6-5 and TRBJ2-5, with TRBD1 matching over 7 bases. There are 14 residues in the CDR3. The germline V gene has CDR1 MNHEY and CDR2 SVGAGI. V was clipped by 3 bases and J by 4 bases; unmatched bases: 5.

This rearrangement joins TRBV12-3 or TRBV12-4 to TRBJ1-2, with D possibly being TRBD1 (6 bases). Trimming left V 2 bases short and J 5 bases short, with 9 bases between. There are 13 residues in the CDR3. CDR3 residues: CASSLRTVYGYTF. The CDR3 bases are TGTGCCAGCAGTTTAAGGACAGTATATGGCTACACCTTC.

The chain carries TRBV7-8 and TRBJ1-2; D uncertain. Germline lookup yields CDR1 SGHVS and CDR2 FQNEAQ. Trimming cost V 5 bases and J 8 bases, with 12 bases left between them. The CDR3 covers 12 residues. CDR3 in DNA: TGTGCCAGCAGCCCCCCGGCGGAGGGCTACACCTTC. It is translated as CASSPPAEGYTF. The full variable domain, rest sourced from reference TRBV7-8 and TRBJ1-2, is GAGVSQSPRYKVAKRGQDVALRCDPISGHVSLFWYQQALGQGPEFLTYFQNEAQLDKSGLPSDRFFAERPEGSVSTLKIQRTQQEDSAVYLCASSPPAEGYTFGSGTRLTVV.

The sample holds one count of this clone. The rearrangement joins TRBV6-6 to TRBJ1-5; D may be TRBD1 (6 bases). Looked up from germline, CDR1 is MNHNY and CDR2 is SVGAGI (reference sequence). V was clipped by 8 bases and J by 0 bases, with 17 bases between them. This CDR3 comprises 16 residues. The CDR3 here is CASSQGRTISNQPQHF. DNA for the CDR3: TGTGCCAGCTCCCAGGGGCGAACGATTAGCAATCAGCCCCAGCATTTT.

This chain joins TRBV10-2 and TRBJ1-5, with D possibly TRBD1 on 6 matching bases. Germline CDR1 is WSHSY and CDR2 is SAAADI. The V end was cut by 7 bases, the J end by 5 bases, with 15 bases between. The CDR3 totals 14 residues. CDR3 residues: CASNGRGGDQPQHF. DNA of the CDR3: TGCGCCAGCAACGGGAGGGGGGGAGATCAGCCCCAGCATTTT.

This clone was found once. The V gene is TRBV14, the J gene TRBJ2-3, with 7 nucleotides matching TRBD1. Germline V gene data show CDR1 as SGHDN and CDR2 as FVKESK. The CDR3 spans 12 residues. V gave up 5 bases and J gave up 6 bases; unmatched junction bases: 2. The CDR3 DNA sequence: TGTGCCAGCAGCTACAGGGGTGATACGCAGTATTTT. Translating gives CASSYRGDTQYF.

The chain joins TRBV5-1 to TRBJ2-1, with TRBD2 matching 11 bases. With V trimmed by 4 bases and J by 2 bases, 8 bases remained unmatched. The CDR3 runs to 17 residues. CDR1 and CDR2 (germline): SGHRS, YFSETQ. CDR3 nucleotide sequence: TGCGCCAGCAGCCAACCACAACTAGCGGGAGCCTACAATGAGCAGTTCTTC. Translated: CASSQPQLAGAYNEQFF.

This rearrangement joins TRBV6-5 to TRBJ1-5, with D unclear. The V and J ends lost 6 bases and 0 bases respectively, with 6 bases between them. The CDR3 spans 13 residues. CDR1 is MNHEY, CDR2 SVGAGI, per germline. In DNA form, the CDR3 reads TGTGCCAGCAGCCAGAATAGCAATCAGCCCCAGCATTTT. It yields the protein CASSQNSNQPQHF.

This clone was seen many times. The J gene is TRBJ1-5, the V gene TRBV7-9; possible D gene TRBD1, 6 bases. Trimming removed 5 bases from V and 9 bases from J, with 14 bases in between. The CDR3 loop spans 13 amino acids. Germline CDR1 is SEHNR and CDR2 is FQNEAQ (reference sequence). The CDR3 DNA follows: TGTGCCAGCAGCCACGGGGGGCATCTGCCCCAGCATTTT. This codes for CASSHGGHLPQHF.

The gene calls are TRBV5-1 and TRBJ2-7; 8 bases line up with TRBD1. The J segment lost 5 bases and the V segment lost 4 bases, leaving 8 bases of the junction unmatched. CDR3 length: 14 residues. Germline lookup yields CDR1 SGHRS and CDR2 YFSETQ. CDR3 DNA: TGCGCCAGCAGCCTGGGACAGGCTATAAACGAGCAGTACTTC. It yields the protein CASSLGQAINEQYF.

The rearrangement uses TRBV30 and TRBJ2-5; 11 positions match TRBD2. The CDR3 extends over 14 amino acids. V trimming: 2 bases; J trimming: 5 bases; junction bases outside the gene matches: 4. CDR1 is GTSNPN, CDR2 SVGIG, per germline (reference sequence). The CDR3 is CAWSLAGGRETQYF. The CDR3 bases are TGTGCCTGGAGTCTAGCGGGGGGCCGGGAGACCCAGTACTTC.

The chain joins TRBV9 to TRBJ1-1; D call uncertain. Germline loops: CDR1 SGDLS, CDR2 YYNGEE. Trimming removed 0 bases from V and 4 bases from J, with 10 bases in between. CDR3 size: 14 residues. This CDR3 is CASSVAEKSTEAFF. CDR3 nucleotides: TGTGCCAGCAGCGTAGCCGAAAAGAGCACTGAAGCTTTCTTT.

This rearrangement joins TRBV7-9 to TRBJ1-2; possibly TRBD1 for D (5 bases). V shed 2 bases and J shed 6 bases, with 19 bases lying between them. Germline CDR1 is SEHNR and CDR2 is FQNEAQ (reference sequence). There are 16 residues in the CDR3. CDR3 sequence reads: CASSLSPPDIRNGYTF. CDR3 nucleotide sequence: TGTGCCAGCAGCTTAAGCCCACCGGACATAAGGAATGGCTACACCTTC.

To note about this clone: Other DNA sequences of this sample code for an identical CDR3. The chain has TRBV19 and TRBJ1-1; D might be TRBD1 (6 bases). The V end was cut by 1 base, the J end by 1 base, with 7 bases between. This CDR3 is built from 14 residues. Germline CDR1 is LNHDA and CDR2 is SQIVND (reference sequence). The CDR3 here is CASSIGGGNTEAFF. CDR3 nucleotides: TGTGCCAGTAGTATAGGAGGGGGGAACACTGAAGCTTTCTTT.

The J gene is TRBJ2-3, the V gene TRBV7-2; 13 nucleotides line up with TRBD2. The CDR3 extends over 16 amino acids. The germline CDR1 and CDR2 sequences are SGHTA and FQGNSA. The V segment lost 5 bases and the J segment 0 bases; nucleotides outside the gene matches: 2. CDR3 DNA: TGTGCCAGCAGCCTGGGACTAGCGGGGAGCACAGATACGCAGTATTTT. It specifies CASSLGLAGSTDTQYF.

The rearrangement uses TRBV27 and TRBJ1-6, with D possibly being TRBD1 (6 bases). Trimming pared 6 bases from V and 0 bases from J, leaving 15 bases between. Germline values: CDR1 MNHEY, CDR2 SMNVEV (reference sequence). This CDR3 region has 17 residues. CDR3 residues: CASRIGGLHSYNSPLHF. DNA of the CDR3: TGTGCCAGCAGGATCGGGGGGCTGCACTCCTATAATTCACCCCTCCACTTT.

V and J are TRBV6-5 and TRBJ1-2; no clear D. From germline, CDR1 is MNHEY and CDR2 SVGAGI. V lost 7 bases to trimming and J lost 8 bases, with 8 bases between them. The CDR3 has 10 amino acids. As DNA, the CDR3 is TGTGCCAGCACCACGGGGGGCTACACCTTC. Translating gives CASTTGGYTF.